These 19 T cell receptor beta chains were sequenced from one sample in a study of blood T cell repertoires in COVID-19. The repertoire was sequenced with immunoSEQ multiplex PCR; TCRdb's copy has only in-frame clones and lacks some. Of approximately 200,000 clones in the sample, 89% were seen once. The sample taken for sequencing was PBMCs or T cells enriched from blood (not recorded which). These receptor sequences come from a woman aged 40 to 50 with acute COVID-19.

This chain links TRBV29-1 with TRBJ1-3; a weak D match, TRBD1 (5 bases). Germline CDR1 SQVTM, CDR2 ANQGSEA. CDR3 length: 13 residues. Trimming left V 4 bases short and J 0 bases short, with 7 bases between. Written as DNA, the CDR3 is TGCAGCGTTGCCAGGGACTCTGGAAACACCATATATTTT. This codes for CSVARDSGNTIYF. The variable domain in full, with the rest retrieved from reference TRBV29-1 and TRBJ1-3, is SAVISQKPSRDICQRGTSLTIQCQVDSQVTMMFWYRQQPGQSLTLIATANQGSEATYESGFVIDKFPISRPNLTFSTLTVSNMSPEDSSIYLCSVARDSGNTIYFGEGSWLTVV.

This chain links TRBV28 with TRBJ1-1; 9 nucleotides line up with TRBD1. CDR1 is MDHEN, CDR2 SYDVKM, per germline. This CDR3 contains 15 residues. Trimming took 1 base from V and 11 from J; bases not matched to a gene: 11. The CDR3 nucleotides are TGTGCCAGCAGTTTATCGGGACAGGGATTGGGCGACGCTTTCTTT. Translated, it gives CASSLSGQGLGDAFF. Variable domain in full (rest from reference TRBV28 and TRBJ1-1): DVKVTQSSRYLVKRTGEKVFLECVQDMDHENMFWYRQDPGLGLRLIYFSYDVKMKEKGDIPEGYSVSREKKERFSLILESASTNQTSMYLCASSLSGQGLGDAFFGQGTRLTVV.

The CDR3 sequence is CATSADSTGELFF. The CDR3 DNA reads as TGTGCCACCAGCGCAGATTCCACCGGGGAGCTGTTTTTT. The rearrangement links TRBV15 to TRBJ2-2; no reliable D call. Trimming cost V 5 bases and J 4 bases, with 8 bases left between them. The CDR3 length is 13 residues. CDR1 and CDR2 from the germline V gene are LNHNV and YYDKDF (reference sequence).

This clone was seen only once. The chain couples TRBV27 to TRBJ1-2; no definite D call. The V end lost 2 bases, the J end lost 4 bases, and 14 bases lay between the germline ends. Per germline, CDR1 MNHEY and CDR2 SMNVEV (reference sequence). This CDR3 is built from 15 residues. DNA for the CDR3: TGTGCCAGCAGTTTACTTGGGCTACCAGGCTATGGCTACACCTTC. This sequence encodes CASSLLGLPGYGYTF.

This chain joins TRBV7-6 and TRBJ1-4, with D possibly TRBD1 on 5 matching bases. From germline, CDR1 is SGHVS and CDR2 FNYEAQ. The ends were cut back, 5 bases at V and 7 bases at J, with 20 bases in the middle. This CDR3 is 16 amino acids long. The CDR3 nucleotides read TGTGCCAGCAGCCTCAGAACCCAGGGAACTGGTGAAAAACTGTTTTTT. Encoded protein: CASSLRTQGTGEKLFF.

This clone was observed a few times. V usage is TRBV5-6 and J usage is TRBJ2-3, with 11 bases fitting TRBD2. Germline CDR1 and CDR2: SGHDT and YYEEEE. The CDR3 spans 16 residues. V gave up 1 base and J gave up 0 bases; unmatched junction bases: 1. For the CDR3, the DNA is TGTGCCAGCAGCTTGCCTAGCGGGGGGAGCACAGATACGCAGTATTTT. Translating it yields CASSLPSGGSTDTQYF. The full variable domain, rest sourced from reference TRBV5-6 and TRBJ2-3, is DAGVTQSPTHLIKTRGQQVTLRCSPKSGHDTVSWYQQALGQGPQFIFQYYEEEERQRGNFPDRFSGHQFPNYSSELNVNALLLGDSALYLCASSLPSGGSTDTQYFGPGTRLTVL.

The J gene is TRBJ1-1, the V gene TRBV25-1, with 9 bases lining up with TRBD1. The CDR3 consists of 15 residues. V dropped 4 bases and J dropped 6; count of bases not matched to a gene: 9. Germline lookup yields CDR1 MGHDK and CDR2 SYGVNS. CDR3 in DNA: TGTGCCAGCAGTGGGACAGGGGATCCCTATCCTGAAGCTTTCTTT. This encodes CASSGTGDPYPEAFF.

CDR3 amino acids: CASSQGRDRVYLETQYF. DNA for the CDR3: TGTGCCAGCAGCCAAGGTCGGGACAGGGTGTATTTGGAGACCCAGTACTTC. This chain uses TRBV7-8 with TRBJ2-5; 9 bases fit TRBD1. Losses at the gene ends were 5 bases for V and 5 bases for J; bases not matched to a gene: 15. CDR1 and CDR2 (germline): SGHVS, FQNEAQ. The CDR3 is 17 residues long.

The rearrangement joins TRBV11-2 to TRBJ1-2; 8 positions agree with TRBD1. Germline values: CDR1 SGHAT, CDR2 FQNNGV. The V and J ends lost 1 base and 2 bases, in that order; junction bases with no gene match: 6. CDR3 size: 16 residues. CDR3 region: CASSLGRQGWNYGYTF. The DNA of the CDR3 is TGTGCCAGCAGCTTAGGTCGACAGGGGTGGAACTATGGCTACACCTTC.

V is TRBV5-1 and J is TRBJ2-1; 14 bases match TRBD2. The junction had 6 bases not matched to a gene; V was cut back by 0 bases and J by 4 bases. Germline V CDR1 and CDR2: SGHRS, YFSETQ. The CDR3 extends over 18 amino acids. CDR3 DNA sequence: TGCGCCAGCAGCTTGGGACTAGCGGGAGGGGTGGTATACAATGAGCAGTTCTTC. Its protein product is CASSLGLAGGVVYNEQFF.

The chain has TRBV10-2 and TRBJ1-1, with D unresolved. The CDR3 consists of 11 residues. V lost 4 bases, J lost 5 bases, and 5 bases lay in between. Germline loops: CDR1 WSHSY, CDR2 SAAADI. Here the CDR3 DNA reads TGCGCCAGCAGTGCTAAAACTGAAGCTTTCTTT. Its protein product is CASSAKTEAFF.

This sequence joins TRBV9 and TRBJ1-2; 8 bases map to TRBD1. The CDR3 is made up of 15 amino acids. J was trimmed by 5 bases and V by 0 bases; bases with no gene match: 6. Germline V CDR1 and CDR2: SGDLS, YYNGEE. The CDR3 region is CASSVAQGALYGYTF. CDR3 sequence (DNA): TGTGCCAGCAGCGTAGCGCAGGGGGCGCTTTATGGCTACACCTTC.

The genes are TRBV21-1 and TRBJ2-7; the D call TRBD1 from the table was never checked on the DNA. TRBV21-1 is recorded as a pseudogene. The CDR3 loop spans 16 amino acids. The CDR3 sequence: CASSKGQGAGSYEQYF. CDR3 in DNA: TGTGCCAGCAGCAAAGGACAGGGGGCCGGTTCCTACGAGCAGTACTTC.

To note about this clone: Additional DNA sequences in this sample encode the identical CDR3. The gene calls are TRBV7-2 and TRBJ2-5; tentative D call: TRBD2 (6 bases). V lost 1 base and J 1 base, leaving 10 bases between the germline ends. Germline CDR1 SGHTA, CDR2 FQGNSA. CDR3 length: 15 residues. The CDR3 sequence: CASSLVGGIQETQYF. The CDR3 coding sequence is TGTGCCAGCAGCTTAGTAGGAGGGATCCAAGAGACCCAGTACTTC.

This rearrangement joins TRBV21-1 to TRBJ1-2; the tabulated D call, TRBD1, remains unverified against the DNA. TRBV21-1 is a pseudogene. The CDR3 runs to 16 residues. CDR3 bases: TGTGCCAGCAGCAAAAGGGACACCCATTTTAACTATGGCTACACCTTC. It translates to CASSKRDTHFNYGYTF.

The chain is built from TRBV2 and TRBJ1-1; 8 nucleotides align to TRBD1. The J segment lost 1 base and the V segment lost 6 bases, leaving 10 bases of the junction unmatched. CDR1 is SNHLY and CDR2 is FYNNEI in the germline V gene. This CDR3 has 16 residues. The CDR3 DNA sequence: TGTGCCAGCAGAGACAGGGGACGGGCCCAGAACACTGAAGCTTTCTTT. Encoded protein: CASRDRGRAQNTEAFF.

This chain joins TRBV4-1 and TRBJ2-1; 9 bases fit TRBD2. Germline CDR1 and CDR2: MGHRA and YSYEKL. This CDR3 comprises 14 residues. The J segment lost 12 bases and the V segment lost 4 bases, leaving 10 bases of the junction unmatched. The CDR3 sequence: CASSPLLAGEGQFF. Written as DNA, the CDR3 is TGCGCCAGCAGCCCGCTCTTAGCGGGAGAAGGGCAGTTCTTC.

The chain links TRBV7-2 to TRBJ2-5; the match to TRBD2 covers 12 bases. V shed 6 bases, J shed 5 bases, and the junction held 4 bases outside the gene matches. There are 14 residues in the CDR3. The V gene's germline CDR1 is SGHTA and CDR2 FQGNSA. The CDR3 DNA reads TGTGCCAGCAGTCTAGCGGGGGGGTGGGAGACCCAGTACTTC. Protein: CASSLAGGWETQYF.

The CDR3: CASTPHGAATNEKLFF. CDR3 DNA: TGTGCCAGCACTCCCCATGGGGCAGCAACTAATGAAAAACTGTTTTTT. The chain joins TRBV27 to TRBJ1-4; tentatively, D is TRBD1 (5 bases). Germline CDR1 and CDR2: MNHEY and SMNVEV (reference sequence). This CDR3 is built from 16 residues. The ends were cut back, 7 bases at V and 0 bases at J, with 15 bases in the middle.